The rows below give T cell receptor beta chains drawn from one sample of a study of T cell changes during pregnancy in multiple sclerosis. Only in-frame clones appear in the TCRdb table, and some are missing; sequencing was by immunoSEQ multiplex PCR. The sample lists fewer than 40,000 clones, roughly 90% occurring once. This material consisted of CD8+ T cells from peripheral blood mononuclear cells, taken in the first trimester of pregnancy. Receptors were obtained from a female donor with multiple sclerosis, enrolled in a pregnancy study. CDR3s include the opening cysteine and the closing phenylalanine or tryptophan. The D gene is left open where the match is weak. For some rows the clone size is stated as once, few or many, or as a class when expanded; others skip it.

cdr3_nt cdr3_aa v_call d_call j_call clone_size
TGTGCCAGCAGCTTCTCACCTCCTTCCAGCGAGCAGTACTTC CASSFSPPSSEQYF TRBV5-6 - TRBJ2-7 -
TGTGCCAGCAGCACGACAGGGAGCTCCTACAATGAGCAGTTCTTC CASSTTGSSYNEQFF TRBV7-3 TRBD1 TRBJ2-1 -
TGCGCCAGCAGCTTGCGGGAGGGCCTCTATGGCTACACCTTC CASSLREGLYGYTF TRBV5-1 - TRBJ1-2 -
TGTGCCAGCAGTTTGTCTCCGGGACTCCACTACAATGAGCAGTTCTTC CASSLSPGLHYNEQFF TRBV27 - TRBJ2-1 -
TGTGCCAGCAGTGATCCGACAGGGCAGGACACTGAAGCTTTCTTT CASSDPTGQDTEAFF TRBV25-1 TRBD1 TRBJ1-1 few
TGTGCCAGACTTTACGGGAACTCGGGGAACGAGCAGTACTTC CARLYGNSGNEQYF TRBV25-1 - TRBJ2-7 -
TGTGCCAGCAGCTCGAGAGCCCACGGGAGAGTGGACGGCTACACCTTC CASSSRAHGRVDGYTF TRBV7-9 - TRBJ1-2 -
TGCGCCAGCAGCTCTAGCGGGGGGATAGAGCAGTTCTTC CASSSSGGIEQFF TRBV5-1 TRBD2 TRBJ2-1 -
TGTGCCAGCAGCTTGGGGCCTTCATACGAGCAGTACTTC CASSLGPSYEQYF TRBV7-6 - TRBJ2-7 -
TGTGCCAGCAGTACACACAGGGGGCGCTACGAGCAGTACTTC CASSTHRGRYEQYF TRBV28 TRBD1 TRBJ2-7 -
TGTGCCAGCAGCCCAGGGTTGATAGGCTACACCTTC CASSPGLIGYTF TRBV5-4 - TRBJ1-2 -